This T cell receptor (beta chain) is from a study of blood T cell repertoires in COVID-19. About the study: COVID-19 samples collected from the United States, Italy and Spain covered acute and convalescent phases. From T cells, B-cell-depleted T cells, or PBMCs came the material, which was cDNA or gDNA.

V gave up 2 bases and J gave up 5 bases, with 16 bases separating them. The CDR3 totals 16 residues. Germline CDR1 reads LGHDT; CDR2 reads YNNKEL (reference sequence). As processed by the authors: The authors estimated nucleated cell counts from reference gene primer amplification. Assay used: immunoSEQ multiplex PCR; TCRdb lists only in-frame clones, some missing. D and trimming were read from the DNA, whereas the V and J calls and clone size are those reported in that table. This table has roughly 50,000 clones, about nine tenths appearing once. The specimen was peripheral blood. This sequence was found in a woman aged 40 to 50 with active COVID-19. The rearrangement links TRBV3-1 (or the pseudogene TRBV3-2) to TRBJ1-3, with D possibly being TRBD1 (6 bases). The DNA of the CDR3 is TGTGCCAGCAGCCAACGAACAGGGTATACAAGAAACACCATATATTTT. This translates into CASSQRTGYTRNTIYF.